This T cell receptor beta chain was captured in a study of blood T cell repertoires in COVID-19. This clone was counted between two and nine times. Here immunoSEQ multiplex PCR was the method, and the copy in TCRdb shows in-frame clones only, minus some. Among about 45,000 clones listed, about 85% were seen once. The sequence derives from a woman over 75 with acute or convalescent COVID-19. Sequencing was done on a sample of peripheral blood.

CDR3 coding DNA: TGTGCCAGCACCTGGGGCGACAGATTCAATCAGCCCCAGCATTTT. Protein: CASTWGDRFNQPQHF. The gene calls are TRBV28 and TRBJ1-5; a weak D match, TRBD1 (5 bases). This CDR3 contains 15 residues. CDR1 is MDHEN, CDR2 SYDVKM, per germline. The V end lost 7 bases, the J end lost 3 bases, and 16 bases lay between the germline ends.